This T cell receptor beta chain originates from a study of CD8 T cells in Susac syndrome. Sequencing of TCR beta was undertaken in CD8+ and CD4+ T cells derived from blood. In contrast to the negatively isolated CD8+ and CD4+ T cells, TEMRA cells were FACS-enriched. It was with random hexamers that roughly 0.45 to 1 ug RNA was reverse transcribed. The authors amplified TCR beta CDR3 across 54 Vbeta and 13 Jbeta using immunoSEQ multiplex PCR. TCRdb re-called the immunoSEQ multiplex PCR reads through MiXCR, storing one row per CDR3 protein. The sample holds about 200,000 distinct CDR3 sequences, 95% seen once. The V end lost 3 bases, the J end lost 3 bases, and 10 bases lay between the germline ends. The CDR3 is 14 residues long. CDR1 and CDR2 from the germline V gene are SGDLS and YYNGEE.

This TCR derives from a human donor in good health. Sequencing used CD4+ T cells from PBMCs. The chain has TRBV9 and TRBJ2-1, with TRBD2 as a possible D gene (5 bases). CDR3 amino acids: CASSGGLYYNEQFF. The DNA for the CDR3 is TGTGCCAGCAGCGGAGGACTCTACTACAATGAGCAGTTCTTC.